The T cell receptor (beta chain) described here comes from a study of blood T cell repertoires in COVID-19. The length of the CDR3 is 16 residues. Germline values: CDR1 MGHDK, CDR2 SYGVNS. Trimming shortened V by 3 bases and J by 3 bases, and 15 bases separated the two germline ends. Measured with immunoSEQ multiplex PCR; TCRdb has only the in-frame clones, and not every one. Of about 250,000 clones in the sample, 70% to 90% were seen once. The rearrangement joins TRBV25-1 to TRBJ1-5; maybe TRBD1 (6 bases). The TCR originated in a woman in her thirties with COVID-19, enrolled during active disease. The sample taken for sequencing was peripheral blood. CDR3 nucleotide sequence: TGTGCCAGCAGTGATGGGACACGCTCGGACAATCAGCCCCAGCATTTT. This translates into CASSDGTRSDNQPQHF.